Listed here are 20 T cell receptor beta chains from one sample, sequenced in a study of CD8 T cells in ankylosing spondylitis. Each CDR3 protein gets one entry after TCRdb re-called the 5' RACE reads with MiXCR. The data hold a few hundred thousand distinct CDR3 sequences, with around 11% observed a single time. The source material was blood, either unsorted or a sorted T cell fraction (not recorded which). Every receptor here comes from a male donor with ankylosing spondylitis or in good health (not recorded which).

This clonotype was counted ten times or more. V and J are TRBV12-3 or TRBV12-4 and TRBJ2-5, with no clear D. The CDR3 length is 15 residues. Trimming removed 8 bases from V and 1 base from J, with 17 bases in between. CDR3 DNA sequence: TGTGCCAGCGGACCATCGGTACATCTCCAAGAGACCCAGTACTTC. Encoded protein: CASGPSVHLQETQYF.

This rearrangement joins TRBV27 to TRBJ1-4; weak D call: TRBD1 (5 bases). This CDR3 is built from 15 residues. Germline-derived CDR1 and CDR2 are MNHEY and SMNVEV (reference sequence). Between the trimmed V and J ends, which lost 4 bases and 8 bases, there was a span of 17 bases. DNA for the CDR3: TGTGCCAGCAGTTCCTACAGGCCGGGAAAGGAAAAACTGTTTTTT. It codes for CASSSYRPGKEKLFF.

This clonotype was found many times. CDR3 loop: CASSARWGEQFF. The CDR3 nucleotides are TGTGCCAGCAGTGCGCGGTGGGGTGAGCAGTTCTTC. This chain uses TRBV6-5 with TRBJ2-1; D call uncertain. Germline CDR1 is MNHEY and CDR2 is SVGAGI. The V and J ends lost 5 bases and 9 bases respectively, with 11 bases between them. The CDR3 spans 12 residues.

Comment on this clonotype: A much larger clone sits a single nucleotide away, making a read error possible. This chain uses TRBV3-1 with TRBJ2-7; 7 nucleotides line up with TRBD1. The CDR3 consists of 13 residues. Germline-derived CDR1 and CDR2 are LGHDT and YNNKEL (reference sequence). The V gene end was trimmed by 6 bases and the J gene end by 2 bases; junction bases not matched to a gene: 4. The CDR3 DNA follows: TGTGCCAGCAGAGGGGGCAGCACCTACGAGCAGTACTTC. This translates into CASRGGSTYEQYF.

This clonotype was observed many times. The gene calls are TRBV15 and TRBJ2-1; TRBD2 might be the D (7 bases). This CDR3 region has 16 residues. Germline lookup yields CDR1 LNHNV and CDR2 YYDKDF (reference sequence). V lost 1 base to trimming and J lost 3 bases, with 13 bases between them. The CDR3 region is CATSRVRRGGYNEQFF. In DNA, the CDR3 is TGTGCCACCAGCAGAGTGCGAAGGGGGGGCTACAATGAGCAGTTCTTC. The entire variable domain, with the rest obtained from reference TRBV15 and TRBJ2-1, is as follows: DAMVIQNPRYQVTQFGKPVTLSCSQTLNHNVMYWYQQKSSQAPKLLFHYYDKDFNNEADTPDNFQSRRPNTSFCFLDIRSPGLGDTAMYLCATSRVRRGGYNEQFFGPGTRLTVL.

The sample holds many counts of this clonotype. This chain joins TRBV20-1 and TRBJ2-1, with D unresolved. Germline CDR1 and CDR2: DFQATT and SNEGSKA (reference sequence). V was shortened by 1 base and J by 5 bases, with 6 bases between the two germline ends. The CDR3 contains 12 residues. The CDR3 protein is CSARADHNEQFF. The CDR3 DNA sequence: TGCAGTGCTAGAGCCGATCACAATGAGCAGTTCTTC.

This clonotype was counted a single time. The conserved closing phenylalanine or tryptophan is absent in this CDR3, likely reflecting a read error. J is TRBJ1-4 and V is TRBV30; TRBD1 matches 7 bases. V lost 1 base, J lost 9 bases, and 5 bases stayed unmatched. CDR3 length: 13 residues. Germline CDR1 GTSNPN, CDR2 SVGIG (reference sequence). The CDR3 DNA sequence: TGTGCCTGGAGTGGACAGGGTCTACAAAAACTGTTTTCT. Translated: CAWSGQGLQKLFS.

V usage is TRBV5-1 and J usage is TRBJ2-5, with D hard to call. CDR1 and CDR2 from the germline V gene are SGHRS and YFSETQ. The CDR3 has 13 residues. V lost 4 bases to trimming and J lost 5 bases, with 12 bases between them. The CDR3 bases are TGCGCCAGCAGCCCCGACATCCCGGAGACCCAGTACTTC. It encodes CASSPDIPETQYF.

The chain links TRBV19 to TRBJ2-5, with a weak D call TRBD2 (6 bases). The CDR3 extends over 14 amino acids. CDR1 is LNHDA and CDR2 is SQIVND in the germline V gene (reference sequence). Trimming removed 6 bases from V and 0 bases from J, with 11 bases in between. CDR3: CASSGGTHQETQYF. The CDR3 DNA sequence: TGTGCCAGTAGCGGAGGGACGCACCAAGAGACCCAGTACTTC. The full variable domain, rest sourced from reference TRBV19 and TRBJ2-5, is DGGITQSPKYLFRKEGQNVTLSCEQNLNHDAMYWYRQDPGQGLRLIYYSQIVNDFQKGDIAEGYSVSREKKESFPLTVTSAQKNPTAFYLCASSGGTHQETQYFGPGTRLLVL.

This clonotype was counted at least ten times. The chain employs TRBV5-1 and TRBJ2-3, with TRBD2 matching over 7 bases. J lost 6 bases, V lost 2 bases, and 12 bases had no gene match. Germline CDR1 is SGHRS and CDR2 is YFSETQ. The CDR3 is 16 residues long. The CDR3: CASSFGGDYSSDTQYF. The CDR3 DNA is TGCGCCAGCAGCTTCGGTGGGGACTATTCTTCTGATACGCAGTATTTT.

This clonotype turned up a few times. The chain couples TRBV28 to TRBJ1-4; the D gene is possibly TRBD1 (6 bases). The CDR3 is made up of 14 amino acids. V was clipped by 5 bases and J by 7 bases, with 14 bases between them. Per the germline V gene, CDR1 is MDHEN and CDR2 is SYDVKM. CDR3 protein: CASSEQGSTEKLFF. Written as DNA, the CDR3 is TGTGCCAGCAGTGAACAGGGAAGCACTGAAAAACTGTTTTTT.

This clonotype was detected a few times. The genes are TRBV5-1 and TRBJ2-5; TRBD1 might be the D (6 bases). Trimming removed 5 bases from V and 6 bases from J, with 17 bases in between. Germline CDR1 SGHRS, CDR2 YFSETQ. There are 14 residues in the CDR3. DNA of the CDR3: TGCGCCAGCAGACATCAGGGGCCCACTCAGACCCAGTACTTC. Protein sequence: CASRHQGPTQTQYF.

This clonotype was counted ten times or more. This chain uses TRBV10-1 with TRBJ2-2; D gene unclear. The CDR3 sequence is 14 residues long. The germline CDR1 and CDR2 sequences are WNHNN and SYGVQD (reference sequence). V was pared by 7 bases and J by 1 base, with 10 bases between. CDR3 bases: TGCGCCAGCAAGGCTACGCTGAACACCGGGGAGCTGTTTTTT. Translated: CASKATLNTGELFF.

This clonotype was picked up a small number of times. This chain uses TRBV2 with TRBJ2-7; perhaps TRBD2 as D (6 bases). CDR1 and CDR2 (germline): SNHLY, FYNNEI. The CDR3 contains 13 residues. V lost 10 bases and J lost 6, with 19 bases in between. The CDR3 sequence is CATFPGGQLEQYF. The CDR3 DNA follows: TGTGCCACCTTCCCCGGAGGGCAGCTCGAGCAGTACTTC.

In nucleotides, the CDR3 is TGTGCCAGCAGCTTAAGACCGGCAGGCTACACCTTC. Translating gives CASSLRPAGYTF. The rearrangement links TRBV13 to TRBJ1-2, with unresolved D. The V gene's germline CDR1 is PRHDT and CDR2 FYEKMQ (reference sequence). V was pared by 2 bases and J by 8 bases, with 9 bases between. This CDR3 has 12 residues.

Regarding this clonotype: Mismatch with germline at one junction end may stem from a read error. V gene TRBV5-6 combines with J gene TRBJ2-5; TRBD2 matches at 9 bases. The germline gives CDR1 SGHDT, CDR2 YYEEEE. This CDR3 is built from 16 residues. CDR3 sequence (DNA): TGTGCCATCAGCTTCACAGCGGGAGGTACTTGGGAGACCCAGTACTTC. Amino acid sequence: CAISFTAGGTWETQYF.

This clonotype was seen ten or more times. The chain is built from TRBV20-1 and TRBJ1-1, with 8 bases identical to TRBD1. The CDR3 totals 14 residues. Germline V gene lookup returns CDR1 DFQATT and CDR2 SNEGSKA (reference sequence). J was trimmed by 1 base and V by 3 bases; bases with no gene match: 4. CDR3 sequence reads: CSARSGTGNTEAFF. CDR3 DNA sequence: TGCAGTGCTAGGTCCGGGACAGGGAACACTGAAGCTTTCTTT.

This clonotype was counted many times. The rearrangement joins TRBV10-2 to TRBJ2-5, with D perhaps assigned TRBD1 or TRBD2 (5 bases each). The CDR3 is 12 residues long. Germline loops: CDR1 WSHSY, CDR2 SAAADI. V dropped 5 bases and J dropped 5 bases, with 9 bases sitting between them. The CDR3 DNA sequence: TGCGCCAGCAGTTCCGGGACGGAGACCCAGTACTTC. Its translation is CASSSGTETQYF.

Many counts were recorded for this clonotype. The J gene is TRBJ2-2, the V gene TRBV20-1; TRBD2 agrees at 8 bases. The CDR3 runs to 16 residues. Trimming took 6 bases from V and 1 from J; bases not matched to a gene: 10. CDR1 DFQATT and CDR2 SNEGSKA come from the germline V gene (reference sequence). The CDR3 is CSAKRAGEGNTGELFF. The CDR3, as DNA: TGCAGTGCCAAACGAGCGGGAGAAGGGAACACCGGGGAGCTGTTTTTT.

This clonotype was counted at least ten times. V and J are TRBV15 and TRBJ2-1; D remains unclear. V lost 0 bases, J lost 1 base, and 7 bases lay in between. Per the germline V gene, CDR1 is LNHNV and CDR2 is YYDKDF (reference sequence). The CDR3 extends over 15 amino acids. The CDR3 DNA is TGTGCCACCAGCAGAGATGCCCGTTCCTACAATGAGCAGTTCTTC. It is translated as CATSRDARSYNEQFF. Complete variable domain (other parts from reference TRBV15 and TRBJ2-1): DAMVIQNPRYQVTQFGKPVTLSCSQTLNHNVMYWYQQKSSQAPKLLFHYYDKDFNNEADTPDNFQSRRPNTSFCFLDIRSPGLGDTAMYLCATSRDARSYNEQFFGPGTRLTVL.